The clone carrying this TCR beta chain was counted between two and nine times. Its antigen is unknown. This record comes from a study of T cell repertoires in cytomegalovirus infection. Whole-study context: Public TCR beta signatures marked donors with CMV infection and the matching HLA.

General study results and limits: There were HLA-C-restricted CMV-specific TCR beta clonotypes dominating the ex vivo response.

Deletions cut 4 bases from V and 10 bases from J, with 15 bases between. The CDR3 consists of 14 residues. Germline V CDR1 and CDR2: SGHKS, YYEKEE (reference sequence). MiXCR was run by TCRdb on the reads, yielding one entry per CDR3 protein. This table has roughly 760,000 distinct CDR3 sequences, 35% to 45% appearing once. V usage is TRBV5-5 and J usage is TRBJ1-6; D remains unclear. The specimen was PBMCs. This TCR came from a human donor in good health (CMV status not recorded). Some clones in this sample may be carry-over from other donors' samples. In DNA, the CDR3 is TGTGCCAGCAGCCTCCGGGATGAGATCTCACCCCTCCACTTT. Protein: CASSLRDEISPLHF.